The present TCR beta chain was sequenced within a study of T cell responses to AZD1222 COVID-19 vaccine. On the study more broadly: The analysis combined second doses at about 4 or about 12 weeks.

The study, taken as a whole, reports: Among vaccine-associated CD4 TCRs, coverage spanned spike, with dominance at 160-218 and 743-854. Reportedly, nearly half of unique spike TCRs recognized epitopes outside B.1.351/B.1.1.7 mutations. Recipients of two AZD1222 doses showed rising Spike-specific TCR breadth and depth.

V gave up 3 bases and J gave up 7 bases, with 13 bases separating them. CDR1 and CDR2 from the germline V gene are SGHVS and FQNEAQ. The CDR3 has 14 amino acids. About this clone: Antigen specificity is unknown.

The method was immunoSEQ multiplex PCR; TCRdb's version includes in-frame clones alone and lacks a portion of them. The sample lists 150,000 or so clones, roughly nine tenths occurring once. This rearrangement joins TRBV7-8 to TRBJ2-1; the D is unclear. The sequence was collected from an adult in good health. The sample here was peripheral blood, taken on day 0 of AZD1222 vaccination. CDR3 coding DNA: TGTGCCAGCAGCTTGGCAGACCCCCGGAATGAGCAGTTCTTC. Residues: CASSLADPRNEQFF.